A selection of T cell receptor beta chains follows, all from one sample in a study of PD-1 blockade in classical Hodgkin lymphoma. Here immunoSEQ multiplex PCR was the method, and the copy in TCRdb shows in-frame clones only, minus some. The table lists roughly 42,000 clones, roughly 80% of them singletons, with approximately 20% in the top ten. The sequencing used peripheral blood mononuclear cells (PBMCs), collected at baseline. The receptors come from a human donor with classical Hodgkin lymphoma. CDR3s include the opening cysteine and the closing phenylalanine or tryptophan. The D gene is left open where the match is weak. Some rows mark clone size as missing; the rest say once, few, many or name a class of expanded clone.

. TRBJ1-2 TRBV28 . CASSSRYGYTF TGTGCCAGCAGTTCCAGGTATGGCTACACCTTC
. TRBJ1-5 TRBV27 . CASSSLRVSNQPQHF TGTGCCAGCAGCTCTCTTCGGGTGAGCAATCAGCCCCAGCATTTT
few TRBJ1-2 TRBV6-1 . CASSEVGSFYGYTF TGTGCCAGCAGTGAAGTGGGCAGCTTCTATGGCTACACCTTC
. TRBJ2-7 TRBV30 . CAWTVGVSYEQYF TGTGCCTGGACCGTAGGGGTTTCCTACGAGCAGTACTTC
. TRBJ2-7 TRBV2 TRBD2 CASSDLAGTYSQYF TGTGCCAGCAGTGATCTAGCGGGGACTTACAGTCAGTACTTC
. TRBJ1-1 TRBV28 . CASSLSGALTEAFF TGTGCCAGCAGTTTATCAGGGGCGCTTACTGAAGCTTTCTTT
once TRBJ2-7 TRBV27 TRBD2 CASSLKSNSGAAAYEQYF TGTGCCAGCAGTTTAAAGAGTAATAGCGGGGCAGCTGCCTACGAGCAGTACTTC
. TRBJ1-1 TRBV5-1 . CASSLGQTVNTEAFF TGCGCCAGCAGCTTGGGACAGACGGTCAACACTGAAGCTTTCTTT
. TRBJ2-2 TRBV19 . CASIGFNDNTGELFF TGTGCCAGTATCGGTTTTAACGATAACACCGGGGAGCTGTTTTTT
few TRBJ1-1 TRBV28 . CATFPPSRAEAFF TGTGCCACTTTTCCCCCCAGTAGGGCTGAAGCTTTCTTT
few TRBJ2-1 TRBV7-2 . CASSLVWSRQFF TGTGCCAGCAGCTTAGTGTGGAGTCGGCAGTTCTTC
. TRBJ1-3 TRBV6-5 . CASRQTFSGNTIYF TGTGCCAGCAGACAGACATTCTCTGGAAACACCATATATTTT
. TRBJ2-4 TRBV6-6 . CASSYRSGSQNIQYF TGTGCCAGCAGTTATCGGTCGGGCAGCCAAAACATTCAGTACTTC
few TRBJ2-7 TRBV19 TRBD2 CASSISAGDSYEQYF TGTGCCAGTAGTATTTCCGCGGGGGATTCCTACGAGCAGTACTTC
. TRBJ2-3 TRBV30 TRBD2 CAWNLGLGTDTQYF TGTGCTTGGAATTTGGGACTAGGTACAGATACGCAGTATTTT
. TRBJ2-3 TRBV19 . CASTDLPTGDTQYF TGTGCCAGCACGGACCTCCCTACGGGAGATACGCAGTATTTT
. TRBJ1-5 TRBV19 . CASIEDDRSNQPQHF TGTGCCAGTATCGAGGACGACCGTAGCAATCAGCCCCAGCATTTT
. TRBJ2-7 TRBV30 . CAWSGIGGFYEQYF TGTGCCTGGAGTGGAATAGGGGGATTCTACGAGCAGTACTTC
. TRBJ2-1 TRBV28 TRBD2 CASSSMSGRADNEQFF TGTGCCAGCAGTTCAATGAGCGGGAGGGCCGACAATGAGCAGTTCTTC
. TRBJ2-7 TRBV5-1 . CASSSGTPFGEQYF TGCGCCAGCAGCTCCGGGACACCCTTTGGTGAGCAGTACTTC
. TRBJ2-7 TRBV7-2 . CASSLGPGRSYEQYF TGTGCCAGCAGCTTAGGGCCAGGGCGCAGCTACGAGCAGTACTTC
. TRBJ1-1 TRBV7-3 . CASRTMGGAPTGTEAFF TGTGCCAGCAGAACCATGGGAGGGGCGCCTACTGGCACTGAAGCTTTCTTT
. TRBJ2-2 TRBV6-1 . CASSRRRQGVGELFF TGTGCCAGCAGTCGGAGAAGGCAGGGCGTCGGGGAGCTGTTTTTT
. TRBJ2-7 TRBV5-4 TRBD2 CASSLMPGTSGSYEQYF TGTGCCAGCAGCCTGATGCCCGGGACTAGCGGCTCCTACGAGCAGTACTTC
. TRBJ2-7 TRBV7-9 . CASSLRGDSSYEQYF TGTGCCAGCAGCTTAAGGGGGGACAGTTCCTACGAGCAGTACTTC
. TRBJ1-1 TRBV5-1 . CASSLMNTEAFF TGCGCCAGCAGCTTAATGAACACTGAAGCTTTCTTT
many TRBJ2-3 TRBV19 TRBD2 CASSTSGNRGDTQYF TGTGCCAGTAGTACTAGCGGGAACCGTGGAGATACGCAGTATTTT
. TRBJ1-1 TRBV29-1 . CSVLGWVSNTEAFF TGCAGCGTATTGGGCTGGGTATCGAACACTGAAGCTTTCTTT
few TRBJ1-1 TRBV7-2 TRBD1 CASSLGGGALRTEAFF TGTGCCAGCAGCTTAGGAGGGGGCGCCTTGAGGACTGAAGCTTTCTTT
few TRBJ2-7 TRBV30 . CAWSVGGPSYEQYF TGTGCCTGGAGTGTCGGAGGGCCCTCCTACGAGCAGTACTTC